Listed here is a single TCR beta chain. The antigen remains unidentified. Germline values: CDR1 SNHLY, CDR2 FYNNEI. There are 15 residues in the CDR3. V gave up 3 bases and J gave up 3 bases, with 12 bases separating them. The entry originates in a study of pediatric ulcerative colitis. The blood sample was taken during the colonoscopy visit. The study, taken as a whole, reports: Compared with controls, ulcerative colitis showed greater blood-rectum clone sharing.

Assay used: immunoSEQ multiplex PCR; TCRdb lists only in-frame clones, some missing. There are fewer than 7,000 clones in the sample; roughly 89% occur only once, and about 2% lies in the top ten. Source material: blood. This chain links TRBV2 with TRBJ2-4, with a weak D call TRBD2 (6 bases). The clonotype comes from a girl aged 10 to 17 who was a control in a study of pediatric ulcerative colitis. In DNA form, the CDR3 reads TGTGCCAGCAGTGATAGGAGCGGGTACAAAAACATTCAGTACTTC. Its protein is CASSDRSGYKNIQYF.